Following are 11 T cell receptor beta chains from one sample sequenced in a study of type 1 and type 2 diabetes patients. Amplification started from genomic DNA. The TCR beta CDR3 region was amplified using 30 forward and 13 reverse primers. Using its own MiXCR run on the multiplex PCR reads, TCRdb lists one record per CDR3 protein. In the table there are about 270,000 distinct CDR3 sequences, around 50% of which are singletons. Sample: peripheral blood mononuclear cells (PBMCs). These receptors were obtained from a young man with type 2 diabetes.

The chain employs TRBV6-6 and TRBJ1-1, with 7 bases matching TRBD1. The CDR3 sequence is 11 residues long. Losses at the gene ends were 5 bases for V and 11 bases for J; bases not matched to a gene: 5. Germline values: CDR1 MNHNY, CDR2 SVGAGI (reference sequence). The CDR3, as DNA: TGTGCCAGCAGTGGGGACAGTAGCGCTTTCTTT. Its protein is CASSGDSSAFF.

This clonotype was seen a few times. The chain recombines TRBV7-8 with TRBJ2-1; maybe TRBD1 (6 bases). The CDR3 loop spans 16 amino acids. Germline CDR1 SGHVS, CDR2 FQNEAQ. Trimming pared 3 bases from V and 7 bases from J, leaving 19 bases between. The CDR3 sequence is CASSFALTGSLNEQFF. The CDR3 DNA is TGTGCCAGCAGCTTCGCATTGACAGGTAGCCTAAATGAGCAGTTCTTC.

Concerning this clonotype itself: Being one base from a much bigger clone, this may be a read error. The rearrangement links TRBV10-1 to TRBJ1-1, with D possibly being TRBD1 (6 bases). The CDR3 runs to 14 residues. Germline V lookup: CDR1 WNHNN, CDR2 SYGVQD (reference sequence). The CDR3 protein is CASSASQGVTEALF. CDR3 in DNA: TGCGCCAGCAGTGCCTCACAGGGAGTCACTGAAGCTCTCTTT.

The CDR3 sequence is CASSSDRNSNQPQHF. The CDR3 bases are TGTGCCAGCAGCTCGGACAGGAATAGCAATCAGCCCCAGCATTTT. The V gene is TRBV7-2, the J gene TRBJ1-5; TRBD1 matches at 7 bases. The CDR3 runs 15 residues. The junction had 3 bases not matched to a gene; V was cut back by 4 bases and J by 0 bases. The germline gives CDR1 SGHTA, CDR2 FQGNSA.

This clonotype was observed a handful of times. The rearrangement uses TRBV29-1 and TRBJ2-2; D gene unclear. The CDR3 is 11 residues long. V shed 5 bases and J shed 5 bases, with 6 bases lying between them. The V gene's germline CDR1 is SQVTM and CDR2 ANQGSEA. DNA of the CDR3: TGCAGCGTTAGGGATACCGGGGAGCTGTTTTTT. It translates to CSVRDTGELFF.

This clonotype was detected only a few times. The J gene is TRBJ1-2, the V gene TRBV6-5; no firm D call. The germline V and J ends were trimmed by 4 bases and 8 bases, with 11 bases remaining between them. Germline assignment: CDR1 MNHEY and CDR2 SVGAGI. This CDR3 is 12 amino acids long. CDR3 in DNA: TGTGCCAGCAGTTCTTCTCCGGGCGGCTACACCTTC. The encoded protein is CASSSSPGGYTF.

This clonotype was observed a handful of times. One end of the junction varies from germline; a read error may be responsible. The chain links TRBV5-1 to TRBJ2-6, with a weak D call TRBD1 (5 bases). The CDR3 contains 16 residues. Germline values: CDR1 SGHRS, CDR2 YFSETQ. CDR3 sequence reads: CASSVAGFSGANVLTF. In DNA, the CDR3 is TGCGCCAGCTCGGTTGCAGGGTTCTCTGGGGCCAACGTTCTGACTTTC.

There are a few counts of this clonotype. Germline and junction disagree at one end, which may indicate a read error. The V call is TRBV7-2, the J call TRBJ2-5; the match to TRBD2 covers 8 bases. The CDR3 spans 14 residues. The germline CDR1 and CDR2 sequences are SGHTA and FQGNSA. DNA for the CDR3: TGTGCCTGCAGCCCACGACTAGCGTGGGAGACCCAGTACTTC. Its translation: CACSPRLAWETQYF.

The CDR3 nucleotides are TGTGCCCTCAAAAGAAACGGTTTACAGGGCGAGGCTTTCTTT. Its translation is CALKRNGLQGEAFF. V and J are TRBV19 and TRBJ1-1, with D possibly being TRBD1 (6 bases). Germline V gives CDR1 LNHDA, CDR2 SQIVND (reference sequence). V was shortened by 11 bases and J by 11 bases, with 27 bases between the two germline ends. The CDR3 covers 14 residues.

The chain carries TRBV20-1 and TRBJ2-3; 8 bases align to TRBD2. The length of the CDR3 is 15 residues. Germline CDR1 reads DFQATT; CDR2 reads SNEGSKA (reference sequence). J was trimmed by 0 bases and V by 6 bases; bases with no gene match: 8. The CDR3 reads CSAGYSGASTDTQYF. CDR3 DNA: TGCAGTGCCGGATATAGCGGGGCTAGCACAGATACGCAGTATTTT.

Here the CDR3 DNA reads TGTGCCAGCAGTGATATGGCAGGGAACGGCTACACCTTC. Translating gives CASSDMAGNGYTF. This chain links TRBV2 with TRBJ1-2, with D perhaps matching TRBD1 (5 bases). Germline CDR1 and CDR2: SNHLY and FYNNEI. The CDR3 spans 13 residues. The ends were cut back, 3 bases at V and 8 bases at J, with 13 bases in the middle.